This is a list of T cell receptor beta chains from one sample in a study of T cell repertoires in ileal Crohn's disease. Assay used: immunoSEQ multiplex PCR; TCRdb lists only in-frame clones, some missing. Among approximately 12,000 clones, around 81% were seen once, and the ten largest hold 4.5%. Sequencing was done on a sample of ileal tissue. The receptors shown here come from an adult with Crohn's disease. CDR3s include the opening cysteine and the closing phenylalanine or tryptophan. A D gene is named only where the DNA matches it firmly. Size is omitted from some rows. Given values are once, few, many or a class for expanded clones.

len: 14; d_gene: .; j_gene: TRBJ1-4; v_gene: TRBV6-1; abundance: .; CDR3nt: TGTGCCAGCAGTCCACAGGGTGTGGGTGAAAAACTGTTTTTT; CDR3aa: CASSPQGVGEKLFF
len: 11; d_gene: .; j_gene: TRBJ1-1; v_gene: TRBV10-2; abundance: few; CDR3nt: TGCGCCAGCACCGACGAGGGTGAAGCTTTCTTT; CDR3aa: CASTDEGEAFF
len: 13; d_gene: .; j_gene: TRBJ1-2; v_gene: TRBV19; abundance: .; CDR3nt: TGTGCCAGTAGTATAGGGGACATCTATGGCTACACCTTC; CDR3aa: CASSIGDIYGYTF
len: 17; d_gene: TRBD2; j_gene: TRBJ2-2; v_gene: TRBV11-2; abundance: .; CDR3nt: TGTGCCAGCAGCAAAAGATTCGGGACTAGCGGGACCGGGGAGCTGTTTTTT; CDR3aa: CASSKRFGTSGTGELFF
len: 14; d_gene: TRBD1; j_gene: TRBJ1-6; v_gene: TRBV5-1; abundance: .; CDR3nt: TGCGCCAGCAGCCCGGACAGGCAAAATTCCCCCCTCCACTTT; CDR3aa: CASSPDRQNSPLHF
len: 11; d_gene: .; j_gene: TRBJ1-5; v_gene: TRBV20-1; abundance: .; CDR3nt: TGCAGTGCTAGTAAGGCGGGGCCCCAGCATTTT; CDR3aa: CSASKAGPQHF
len: 12; d_gene: .; j_gene: TRBJ2-7; v_gene: TRBV7-8; abundance: once; CDR3nt: TGTGCCAGCAGCTTACAGGGATCCGAGCAGTACTTC; CDR3aa: CASSLQGSEQYF
len: 11; d_gene: TRBD1; j_gene: TRBJ1-1; v_gene: TRBV25-1; abundance: .; CDR3nt: TGTGCCAGCGGACAGGGGGCAGTAGCTTTCTTT; CDR3aa: CASGQGAVAFF
len: 14; d_gene: .; j_gene: TRBJ2-7; v_gene: TRBV2; abundance: .; CDR3nt: TGTGCCAGCAGTGAAACTAGGCGACCGAGCGAGCAGTACTTC; CDR3aa: CASSETRRPSEQYF
len: 14; d_gene: TRBD1; j_gene: TRBJ1-2; v_gene: TRBV5-1; abundance: .; CDR3nt: TGCGCCAGCAGCAACGATGGACAGGGGGGAGGCTACACCTTC; CDR3aa: CASSNDGQGGGYTF
len: 15; d_gene: TRBD2; j_gene: TRBJ2-7; v_gene: TRBV4-1; abundance: .; CDR3nt: TGCGCCAGCAGCCAATCGGGGGGTCTCGGCGACGAGCAGTACTTC; CDR3aa: CASSQSGGLGDEQYF
len: 18; d_gene: TRBD2; j_gene: TRBJ2-5; v_gene: TRBV2; abundance: .; CDR3nt: TGTGCCAGCAGTCCCGGACTAGCGTCCCGCTATAGTGGAGAGACCCAGTACTTC; CDR3aa: CASSPGLASRYSGETQYF
len: 14; d_gene: TRBD1; j_gene: TRBJ2-5; v_gene: TRBV6-6; abundance: .; CDR3nt: TGTGCCAGCAGGGACAGGGAATATCCAGAGACCCAGTACTTC; CDR3aa: CASRDREYPETQYF
len: 14; d_gene: TRBD1; j_gene: TRBJ2-5; v_gene: TRBV5-1; abundance: .; CDR3nt: TGCGCCAGCAGCTTGGAGGCAGGGGGAGAGACCCAGTACTTC; CDR3aa: CASSLEAGGETQYF
len: 14; d_gene: .; j_gene: TRBJ1-4; v_gene: TRBV13; abundance: .; CDR3nt: TGTGCCAGCAGCATTCGACAACCTGGTGAAAAACTGTTTTTT; CDR3aa: CASSIRQPGEKLFF
len: 15; d_gene: TRBD1; j_gene: TRBJ1-2; v_gene: TRBV10-3; abundance: .; CDR3nt: TGTGCCATCAGTGTTAACACAGGGGTGGGCTATGGCTACACCTTC; CDR3aa: CAISVNTGVGYGYTF
len: 14; d_gene: TRBD1; j_gene: TRBJ1-4; v_gene: TRBV10-3; abundance: .; CDR3nt: TGTGCCATCAGCCCCGGACAGGGGGATGAAAAACTGTTTTTT; CDR3aa: CAISPGQGDEKLFF
len: 13; d_gene: .; j_gene: TRBJ1-5; v_gene: TRBV7-9; abundance: .; CDR3nt: TGTGCCAGCAGCGCGTTCAGCAATCAGCCCCAGCATTTT; CDR3aa: CASSAFSNQPQHF
len: 13; d_gene: .; j_gene: TRBJ2-7; v_gene: TRBV19; abundance: .; CDR3nt: TGTGCCAGTAGTAAGGACTACCTTTGGGAGCAGTACTTC; CDR3aa: CASSKDYLWEQYF
len: 13; d_gene: TRBD1; j_gene: TRBJ2-2; v_gene: TRBV6-1; abundance: once; CDR3nt: TGTGCCAGCAGTTCCAGGGGGAGCGGGGAGCTGTTTTTT; CDR3aa: CASSSRGSGELFF
len: 15; d_gene: .; j_gene: TRBJ1-5; v_gene: TRBV7-2; abundance: .; CDR3nt: TGTGCCAGCAGCTCCGGGGGAGTTGGCAATCAGCCCCAGCATTTT; CDR3aa: CASSSGGVGNQPQHF
len: 13; d_gene: TRBD1; j_gene: TRBJ2-2; v_gene: TRBV27; abundance: once; CDR3nt: TGTGCCAGCAGTTTCACAGGGGCCGGGGAGCTGTTTTTT; CDR3aa: CASSFTGAGELFF
len: 13; d_gene: .; j_gene: TRBJ1-2; v_gene: TRBV4-2; abundance: .; CDR3nt: TGTGCCAGCAGCCAAGGTCTAGGGGGTGGCTACACCTTC; CDR3aa: CASSQGLGGGYTF
len: 16; d_gene: .; j_gene: TRBJ1-4; v_gene: TRBV28; abundance: .; CDR3nt: TGTGCCAGCAGTTCTACAATCAGGGTGGTTAATGAAAAACTGTTTTTT; CDR3aa: CASSSTIRVVNEKLFF
len: 15; d_gene: .; j_gene: TRBJ2-5; v_gene: TRBV5-4; abundance: .; CDR3nt: TGTGCCAGCAGCCCTGGGGCGGGGAACCAAGAGACCCAGTACTTC; CDR3aa: CASSPGAGNQETQYF
len: 15; d_gene: TRBD1; j_gene: TRBJ2-5; v_gene: TRBV5-1; abundance: .; CDR3nt: TGCGCCAGCAGCTGGGACAGTAGCGTGAAAGAGACCCAGTACTTC; CDR3aa: CASSWDSSVKETQYF
len: 15; d_gene: .; j_gene: TRBJ1-1; v_gene: TRBV10-1; abundance: .; CDR3nt: TGCGCCAGCCGGGAGGCCCCCGAGGGGAACACTGAAGCTTTCTTT; CDR3aa: CASREAPEGNTEAFF
len: 14; d_gene: .; j_gene: TRBJ1-5; v_gene: TRBV28; abundance: .; CDR3nt: TGTGCCAGCAGTTACGAAGAGGCAGTCCAGCCCCAGCATTTT; CDR3aa: CASSYEEAVQPQHF
len: 18; d_gene: .; j_gene: TRBJ1-1; v_gene: TRBV7-9; abundance: once; CDR3nt: TGTGCCAGCAGCCGCTTCTCTACGGGGGGCGGGGGAGCGGCTGAAGCTTTCTTT; CDR3aa: CASSRFSTGGGGAAEAFF
len: 16; d_gene: .; j_gene: TRBJ1-2; v_gene: TRBV2; abundance: .; CDR3nt: TGTGCCAGCAGTGAAGCTCCTAACCCAGGGAAGGGTGGCTACACCTTC; CDR3aa: CASSEAPNPGKGGYTF
len: 18; d_gene: TRBD2; j_gene: TRBJ2-3; v_gene: TRBV28; abundance: .; CDR3nt: TGTGCCAGCAGCCCCGGGACTAGCGGGAGGGAGAGCACAGATACGCAGTATTTT; CDR3aa: CASSPGTSGRESTDTQYF
len: 16; d_gene: TRBD2; j_gene: TRBJ2-1; v_gene: TRBV7-9; abundance: once; CDR3nt: TGTGCCAGCAGTCCCCAAACTAGCGGTAGACCCCATGAGCAGTTCTTC; CDR3aa: CASSPQTSGRPHEQFF
len: 16; d_gene: TRBD1; j_gene: TRBJ2-7; v_gene: TRBV29-1; abundance: few; CDR3nt: TGCAGCGTTGCTGGGGGACAGCCTAGACTCTCCTACGAGCAGTACTTC; CDR3aa: CSVAGGQPRLSYEQYF
len: 16; d_gene: .; j_gene: TRBJ1-1; v_gene: TRBV5-5; abundance: .; CDR3nt: TGTGCCAGCAGCCGTAGGACACGACCAAGTGATAGTGAAGCTTTCTTT; CDR3aa: CASSRRTRPSDSEAFF
len: 14; d_gene: TRBD2; j_gene: TRBJ2-2; v_gene: TRBV6-5; abundance: .; CDR3nt: TGTGCCAGCAGTAGCGGGAGTTTGACCGGGGAGCTGTTTTTT; CDR3aa: CASSSGSLTGELFF
len: 14; d_gene: .; j_gene: TRBJ2-3; v_gene: TRBV13; abundance: .; CDR3nt: TGTGCCAGCAGCTTAAGCAGGAGGACAGATACGCAGTATTTT; CDR3aa: CASSLSRRTDTQYF